This T cell receptor (beta chain) was obtained from a study of response to subunit inactivated influenza vaccine (dated by TCRdb to the late 2010s). At the level of the whole study: The study used deep quantitative T cell receptor repertoire profiling to track responses to a trivalent subunit inactivated influenza vaccine.

The investigation overall reported the following: The authors proposed that each seasonal influenza vaccination may bring in only a limited number of new T cells.

In this sample, this clonotype turned up a few times. The antigen this receptor binds is unknown. No quality values exist for individual bases; no much larger clone is one base distant. Library construction relied on RT-PCR. Reads for this sample came from an Illumina HiSeq 2500. TCRdb trimmed public reads at Q25 via fastp, called clones via MiXCR and kept in-frame beta chains. Identical CDR3 proteins give one entry, which carries the most common genes and DNA. A total of approximately 520,000 distinct CDR3 sequences appear in this sample, 16% of them only once. The ten largest clones add up to 3% of the sample. CDR1 and CDR2 (SGHAT, FQNNGV) derive from the germline V gene. CDR3 length: 13 amino acids, cysteine to phenylalanine. The DNA shown is the 39-base CDR3, in frame from base 1. V is pared back by 1 base and J by 5 bases, with 8 bases lying between the germline termini.

The V and J segments used are TRBV11-2 and TRBJ1-2, with no reliable assignment of the D segment. The TCR originated in a man between 50 and 69 years old who received an inactivated influenza vaccine. Donor details come from another sample of the same person, matched by shared clones. This material consisted of CD4+ T cells sorted from PBMCs, taken less than 30 months after vaccination. The nucleotide sequence is TGTGCCAGCAGCTTAGCAAGCCAGTATGGCTACACCTTC. The translation is CASSLASQYGYTF.